This TCR beta chain was obtained from a study of blood T cell repertoires in COVID-19. As for the study in general: Spain, Italy and the United States supplied samples that represented acute and convalescent COVID-19. PBMCs, B-cell-depleted T cells, or T cells provided the cDNA or gDNA that made up the material.

In the authors' methods: From reference gene primer amplification, estimates of nucleated cell counts were derived. The repertoire was sequenced with immunoSEQ multiplex PCR; TCRdb's copy has only in-frame clones and lacks some. V and J calls and clone size are copied from that table; D and trimming were computed from the DNA. The table includes 250,000 to 300,000 clones, about 83% detected once. Germline V gene sequence: CDR1 SGHRS, CDR2 YFSETQ. The CDR3 covers 15 residues. J lost 3 bases, V lost 0 bases, and 4 bases had no gene match. This sequence joins TRBV5-1 and TRBJ2-3; 7 bases align to TRBD2. The sequenced sample was peripheral blood. This receptor was obtained from an elderly man with acute or convalescent COVID-19. DNA of the CDR3: TGCGCCAGCAGCTTGGGAGGGGAGGGTACAGATACGCAGTATTTT. It codes for CASSLGGEGTDTQYF.